Below are 2 T cell receptor beta chains sequenced from a single sample in a study of blood T cells in healthy people across ages. The use of a sample-barcoded 5' primer and a J-beta primer mix characterized a second PCR of roughly 6 to 12 cycles. Each CDR3 protein is one row after TCRdb ran MiXCR on the 5' RACE reads. Among about 780,000 distinct CDR3 sequences listed, about 47% were seen once. The sample was blood. These receptors were obtained from a man older than 75 in good health.

The chain carries TRBV7-8 and TRBJ2-2; D is undetermined. Germline CDR1 reads SGHVS; CDR2 reads FQNEAQ. Trimming pared 2 bases from V and 2 bases from J, leaving 9 bases between. The CDR3 consists of 15 residues. CDR3 sequence reads: CASSLWDTNTGELFF. CDR3 nucleotides: TGTGCCAGCAGCTTATGGGATACCAACACCGGGGAGCTGTTTTTT.

The chain is built from TRBV15 and TRBJ2-1; D is undetermined. The CDR3 is 13 residues long. Germline assignment: CDR1 LNHNV and CDR2 YYDKDF (reference sequence). V was cut by 5 bases and J by 8 bases, with 13 bases left in between. DNA of the CDR3: TGTGCCACCAGCGATACTCTAATGGATGAGCAGTTCTTC. Translated: CATSDTLMDEQFF.